This T cell receptor (beta chain) was identified in a study of graft-versus-host responses after intestinal transplantation. Sequencing used immunoSEQ multiplex PCR; TCRdb keeps in-frame clones, though not all of them. The profile shows about 85,000 clones, approximately 90% of them singletons. Of note for this clone: Its antigen is unknown.

Study-wide findings and caveats: Where graft-donor T cell macrochimerism was present, patients had high graft-versus-host to host-versus-graft clonal ratios in allografts.

Trimming removed 2 bases from V and 6 bases from J, with 13 bases in between. Germline CDR1 and CDR2: PRHDT and FYEKMQ (reference sequence). This CDR3 spans 14 amino acids. Sequenced material: unstimulated CD8+ T cells sorted from spleen or lymph node cells, taken before transplant. The TCR sequence derives from a human donor who was the organ donor for an intestinal transplant. The chain links TRBV13 to TRBJ1-2; TRBD1 might be the D (5 bases). CDR3 region: CASSLNRGRDGYTF. CDR3 coding DNA: TGTGCCAGCAGCTTAAATCGGGGCCGTGATGGCTACACCTTC.